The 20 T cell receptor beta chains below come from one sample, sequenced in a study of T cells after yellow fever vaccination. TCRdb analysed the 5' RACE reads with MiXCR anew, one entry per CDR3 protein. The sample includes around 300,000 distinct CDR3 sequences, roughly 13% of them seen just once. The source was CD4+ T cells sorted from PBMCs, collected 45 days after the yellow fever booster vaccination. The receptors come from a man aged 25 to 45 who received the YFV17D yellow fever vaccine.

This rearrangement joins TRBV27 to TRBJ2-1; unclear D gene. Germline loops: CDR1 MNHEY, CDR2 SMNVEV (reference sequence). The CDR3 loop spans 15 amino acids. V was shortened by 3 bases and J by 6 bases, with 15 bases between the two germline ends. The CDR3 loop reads CASSFGQAGPNEQFF. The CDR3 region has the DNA TGTGCCAGCAGTTTCGGTCAGGCAGGCCCCAATGAGCAGTTCTTC.

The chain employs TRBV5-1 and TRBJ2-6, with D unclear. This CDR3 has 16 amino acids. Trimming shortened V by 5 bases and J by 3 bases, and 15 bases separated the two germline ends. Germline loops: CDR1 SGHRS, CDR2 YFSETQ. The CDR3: CASRSSQDLGANVLTF. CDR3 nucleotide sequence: TGCGCCAGCAGGTCGTCGCAGGATCTTGGGGCCAACGTCCTGACTTTC.

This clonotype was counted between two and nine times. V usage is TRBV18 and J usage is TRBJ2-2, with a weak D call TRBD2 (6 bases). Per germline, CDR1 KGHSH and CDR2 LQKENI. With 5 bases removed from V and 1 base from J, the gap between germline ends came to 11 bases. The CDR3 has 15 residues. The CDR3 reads CASSAGLLNTGELFF. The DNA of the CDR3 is TGTGCCAGCTCAGCAGGACTACTGAACACCGGGGAGCTGTTTTTT.

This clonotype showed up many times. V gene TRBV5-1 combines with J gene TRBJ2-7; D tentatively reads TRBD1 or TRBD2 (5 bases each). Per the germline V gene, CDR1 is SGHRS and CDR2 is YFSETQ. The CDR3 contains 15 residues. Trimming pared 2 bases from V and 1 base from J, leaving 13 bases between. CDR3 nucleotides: TGCGCCAGCAGCTTCGGGGACGCGGGTTCCTACGAGCAGTACTTC. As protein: CASSFGDAGSYEQYF.

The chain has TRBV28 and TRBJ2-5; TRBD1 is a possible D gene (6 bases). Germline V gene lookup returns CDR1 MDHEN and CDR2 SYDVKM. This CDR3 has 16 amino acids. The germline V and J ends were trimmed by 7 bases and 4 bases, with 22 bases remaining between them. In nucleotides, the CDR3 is TGTGCCAGCAACCTAGGGGCTCAGGGGATTCGAGAGACCCAGTACTTC. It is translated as CASNLGAQGIRETQYF. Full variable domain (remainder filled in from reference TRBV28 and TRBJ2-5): DVKVTQSSRYLVKRTGEKVFLECVQDMDHENMFWYRQDPGLGLRLIYFSYDVKMKEKGDIPEGYSVSREKKERFSLILESASTNQTSMYLCASNLGAQGIRETQYFGPGTRLLVL.

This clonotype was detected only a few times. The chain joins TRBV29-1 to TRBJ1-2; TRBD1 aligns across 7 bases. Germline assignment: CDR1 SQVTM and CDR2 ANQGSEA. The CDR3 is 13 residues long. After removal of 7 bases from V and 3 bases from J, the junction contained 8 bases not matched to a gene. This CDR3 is CSAASGTDYGYTF. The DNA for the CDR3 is TGCAGCGCCGCCTCTGGGACAGACTATGGCTACACCTTC.

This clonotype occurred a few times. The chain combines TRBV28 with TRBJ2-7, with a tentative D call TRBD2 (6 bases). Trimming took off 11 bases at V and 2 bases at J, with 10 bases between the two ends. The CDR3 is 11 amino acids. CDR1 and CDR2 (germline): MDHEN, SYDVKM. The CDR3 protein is CAYQRAYEQYF. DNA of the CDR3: TGTGCCTATCAGCGGGCCTACGAGCAGTACTTC.

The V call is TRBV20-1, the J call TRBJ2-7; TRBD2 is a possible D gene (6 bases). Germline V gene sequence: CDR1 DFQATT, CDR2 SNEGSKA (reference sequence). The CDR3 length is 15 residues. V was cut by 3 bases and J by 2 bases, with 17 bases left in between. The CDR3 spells CSASVRRGLTYEQYF. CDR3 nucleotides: TGCAGTGCTAGCGTCCGGCGGGGTCTTACCTACGAGCAGTACTTC.

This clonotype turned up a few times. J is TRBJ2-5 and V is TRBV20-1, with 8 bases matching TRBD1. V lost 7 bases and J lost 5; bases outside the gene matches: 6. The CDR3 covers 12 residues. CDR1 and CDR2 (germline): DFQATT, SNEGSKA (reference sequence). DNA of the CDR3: TGCAGTGGAGCAGGGGGCTTTGAGACCCAGTACTTC. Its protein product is CSGAGGFETQYF.

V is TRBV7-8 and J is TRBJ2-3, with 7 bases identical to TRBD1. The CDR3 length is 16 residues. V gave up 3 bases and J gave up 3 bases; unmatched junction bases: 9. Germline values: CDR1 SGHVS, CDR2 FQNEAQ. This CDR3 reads CASSFRDRVATDTQYF. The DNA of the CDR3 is TGTGCCAGCAGCTTTCGGGACAGAGTGGCGACAGATACGCAGTATTTT.

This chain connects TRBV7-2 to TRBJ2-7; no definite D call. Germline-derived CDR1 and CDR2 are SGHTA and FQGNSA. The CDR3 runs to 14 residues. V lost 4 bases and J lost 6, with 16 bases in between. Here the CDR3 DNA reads TGTGCCAGCAGCTCCTCGCTGGGTGTAACCGAGCAGTACTTC. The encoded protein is CASSSSLGVTEQYF.

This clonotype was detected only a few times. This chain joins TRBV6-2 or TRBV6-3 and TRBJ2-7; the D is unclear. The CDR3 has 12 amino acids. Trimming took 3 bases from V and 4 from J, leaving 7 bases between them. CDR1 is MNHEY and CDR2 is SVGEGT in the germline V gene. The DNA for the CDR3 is TGTGCCAGCAGTTATCGGTGGTACGAGCAGTACTTC. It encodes CASSYRWYEQYF.

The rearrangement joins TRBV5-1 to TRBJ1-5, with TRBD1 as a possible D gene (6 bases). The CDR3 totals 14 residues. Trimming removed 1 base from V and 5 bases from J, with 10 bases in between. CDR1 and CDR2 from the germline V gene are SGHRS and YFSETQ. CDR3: CASSLTGTDQPQHF. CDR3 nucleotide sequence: TGCGCCAGCAGCTTGACAGGGACCGATCAGCCCCAGCATTTT.

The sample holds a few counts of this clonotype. In DNA form, the CDR3 reads TGCGCCAGCAGCTTGGCCGTAAACAGCAGAAACACTGAAGCTTTCTTT. Residues: CASSLAVNSRNTEAFF. The rearrangement uses TRBV5-1 and TRBJ1-1, with D unclear. Trimming took 0 bases from V and 2 from J, leaving 14 bases between them. The CDR3 has 16 residues. Germline CDR1 is SGHRS and CDR2 is YFSETQ.

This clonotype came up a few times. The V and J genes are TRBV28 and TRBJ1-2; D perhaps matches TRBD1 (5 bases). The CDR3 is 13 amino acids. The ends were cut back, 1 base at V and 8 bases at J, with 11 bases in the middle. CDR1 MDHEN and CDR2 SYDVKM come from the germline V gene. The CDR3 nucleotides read TGTGCCAGCAGTTTATTGGCAGGGTTGGGCTACACCTTC. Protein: CASSLLAGLGYTF.

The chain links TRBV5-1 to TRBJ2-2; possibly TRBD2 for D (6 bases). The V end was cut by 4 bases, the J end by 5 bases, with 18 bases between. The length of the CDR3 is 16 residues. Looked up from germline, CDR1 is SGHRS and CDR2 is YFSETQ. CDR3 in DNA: TGCGCCAGCAGCCGGTCGTCGGGAGAACGGACCGGGGAGCTGTTTTTT. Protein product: CASSRSSGERTGELFF.

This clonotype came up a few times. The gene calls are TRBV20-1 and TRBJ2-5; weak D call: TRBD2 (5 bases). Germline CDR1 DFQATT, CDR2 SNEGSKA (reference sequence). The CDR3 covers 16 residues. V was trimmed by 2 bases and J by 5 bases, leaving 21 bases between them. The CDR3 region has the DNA TGCAGTGCTAGACTCAAACCCCTGACTATCCGGGAGACCCAGTACTTC. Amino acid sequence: CSARLKPLTIRETQYF.

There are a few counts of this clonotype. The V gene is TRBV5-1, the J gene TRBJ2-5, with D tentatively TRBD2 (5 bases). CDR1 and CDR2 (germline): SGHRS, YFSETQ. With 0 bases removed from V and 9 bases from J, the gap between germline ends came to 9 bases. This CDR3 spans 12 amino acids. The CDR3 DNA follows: TGCGCCAGCAGCTTGGCCCAGGAGGCCCAGTACTTC. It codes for CASSLAQEAQYF.

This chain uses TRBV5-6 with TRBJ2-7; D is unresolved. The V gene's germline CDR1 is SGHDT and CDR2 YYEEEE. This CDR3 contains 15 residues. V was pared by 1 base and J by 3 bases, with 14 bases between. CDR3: CASSLPESRFYEQYF. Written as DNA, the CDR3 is TGTGCCAGCAGCTTGCCGGAAAGTAGGTTCTACGAGCAGTACTTC.

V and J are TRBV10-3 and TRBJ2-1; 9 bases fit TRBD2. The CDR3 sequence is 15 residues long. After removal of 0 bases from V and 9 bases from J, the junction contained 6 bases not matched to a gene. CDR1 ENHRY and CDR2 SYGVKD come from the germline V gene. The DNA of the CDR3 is TGTGCCATCAGTGAGTCGGCGGGAGGGCCGGGTGAGCAGTTCTTC. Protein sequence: CAISESAGGPGEQFF.